The T cell receptor (beta chain) described here comes from a study of immune evolution from preneoplasia to lung adenocarcinoma. Overall study: HLA loss of heterozygosity: roughly 7.5% AIS, around 16% MIA, over 30% ADC, none AAH.

TCRdb's table, derived via immunoSEQ multiplex PCR, lists solely in-frame clones and lacks some. The table has more than 3,500 clones, approximately 88% seen once; the top ten hold more than 2%. From germline, CDR1 is MNHEY and CDR2 SMNVEV (reference sequence). The length of the CDR3 is 16 residues. The trim removed 7 bases at V and 8 bases at J, leaving 15 bases unmatched. After pathologic assessment, macro-dissection selected premalignant or tumor cells for extraction. The source material was FFPE lung adenocarcinoma in situ tissue. The receptor comes from a person between 60 and 80 years old with lung adenocarcinoma. The rearrangement links TRBV27 to TRBJ1-4, with TRBD1 matching over 8 bases. This CDR3 is CASTTARTGLGEKLFF. The CDR3 bases are TGTGCCAGCACTACGGCACGGACAGGGCTAGGGGAAAAACTGTTTTTT.